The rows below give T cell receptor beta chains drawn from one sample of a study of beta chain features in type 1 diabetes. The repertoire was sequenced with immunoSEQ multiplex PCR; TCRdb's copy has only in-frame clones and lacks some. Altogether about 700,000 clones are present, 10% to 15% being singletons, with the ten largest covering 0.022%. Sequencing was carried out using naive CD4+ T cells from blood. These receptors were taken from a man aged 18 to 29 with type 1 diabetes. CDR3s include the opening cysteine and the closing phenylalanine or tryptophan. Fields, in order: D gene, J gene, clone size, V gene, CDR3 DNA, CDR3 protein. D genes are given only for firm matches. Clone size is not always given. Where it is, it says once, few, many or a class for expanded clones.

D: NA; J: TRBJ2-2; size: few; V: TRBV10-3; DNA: TGTGCCATCAGTGAGTCGACGGGCAGCCTCACCGGGGAGCTGTTTTTT; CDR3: CAISESTGSLTGELFF
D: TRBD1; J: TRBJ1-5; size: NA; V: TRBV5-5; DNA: TGTGCCAGCACCTTAGACAGGGAGGTTCAGCCCCAGCATTTT; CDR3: CASTLDREVQPQHF
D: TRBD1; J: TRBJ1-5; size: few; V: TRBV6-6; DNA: TGTGCCAGCAGTTACTCGGTCCGGGACAGAGATCAGCCCCAGCATTTT; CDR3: CASSYSVRDRDQPQHF
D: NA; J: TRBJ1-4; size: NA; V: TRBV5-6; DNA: TGTGCCAGCAGCTCGACCACAACTAATGAAAAACTGTTTTTT; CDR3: CASSSTTTNEKLFF
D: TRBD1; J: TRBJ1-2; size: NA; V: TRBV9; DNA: TGTGCCAGCAGCACCCCCCCCGGGACAGGCTATGGCTACACCTTC; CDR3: CASSTPPGTGYGYTF
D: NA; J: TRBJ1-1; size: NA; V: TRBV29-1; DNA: TGCAGCGTTGGTTTCTCTCCAGGGCAAGGAAGGGGTGAAGCTTTCTTT; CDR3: CSVGFSPGQGRGEAFF
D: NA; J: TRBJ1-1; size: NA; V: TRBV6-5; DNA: TGTGCCAGCAGTTCCTTGGGAACTGAAGCTTTCTTT; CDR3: CASSSLGTEAFF
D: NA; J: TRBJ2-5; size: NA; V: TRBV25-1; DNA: TGTGCCAGCAGTGAATATACGGGGGAGACCCAGTACTTC; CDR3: CASSEYTGETQYF
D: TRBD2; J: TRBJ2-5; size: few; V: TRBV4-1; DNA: TGCGCCAGCAGCCAAGATGGAGCTAGCGGGACCCAAGAGACCCAGTACTTC; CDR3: CASSQDGASGTQETQYF
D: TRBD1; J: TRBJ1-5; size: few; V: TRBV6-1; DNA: TGTGCCAGCACCGATCGGACAGGGGTGCCCCAGCATTTT; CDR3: CASTDRTGVPQHF
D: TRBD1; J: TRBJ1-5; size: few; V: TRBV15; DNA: TGTGCCACCAGCAGAGAAGGGGGCGGCAATCAGCCCCAGCATTTT; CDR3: CATSREGGGNQPQHF
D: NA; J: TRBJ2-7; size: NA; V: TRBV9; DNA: TGTGCCAGCAGCGCACAGGGTCCCTACGAGCAGTACTTC; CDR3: CASSAQGPYEQYF
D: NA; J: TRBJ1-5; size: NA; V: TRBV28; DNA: TGTGCCAGCAGACCTCTTTCCGGGGGGTTCAGCAATCAGCCCCAGCATTTT; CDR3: CASRPLSGGFSNQPQHF
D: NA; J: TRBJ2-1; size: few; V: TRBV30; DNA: TGTGCCTGGAGTGCACTAGAGGATGAGCAGTTCTTC; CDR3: CAWSALEDEQFF
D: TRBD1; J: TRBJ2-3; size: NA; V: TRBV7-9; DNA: TGTGCCAGCATCCTTACAGGGGGGTACACAGATACGCAGTATTTT; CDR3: CASILTGGYTDTQYF